What follows is one TCR beta chain and its context. No antigen is known for it. Germline assignment: CDR1 MNHNS and CDR2 SASEGT. V was pared by 7 bases and J by 2 bases, with 19 bases between. The CDR3 contains 16 residues. The sample comes from a study of a mutant IDH1 vaccine in newly diagnosed glioma. Overall study: Patients had eight vaccinations, in weeks 1, 3, 5, 7, 11, 15, 19 and 23.

Time point meaning: week 23, last vaccination. Each dose of the vaccine consisted of 300 ug of mutant IDH1 20-mer peptide, with topical imiquimod. Produced via immunoSEQ multiplex PCR; TCRdb's table is partial and in-frame only. The data show approximately 60,000 clones, about nine tenths seen once. V and J are TRBV6-1 and TRBJ2-3; D unclear. The sequence was obtained from a man in his forties or fifties with glioma. Sequences were derived from PBMCs, sampled from a glioma patient whose treatment included an IDH1 peptide vaccine. CDR3 nucleotide sequence: TGTGCCAGCAATAAAGCGTCGCTCGAATTCACAGATACGCAGTATTTT. Its protein product is CASNKASLEFTDTQYF.